Each of the 2 T cell receptor beta chains below was sequenced from the same sample in a study of cytomegalovirus exposure and HLA in healthy donors. 13 Jbeta primers and 60 Vbeta primers were used for the PCR. Clones were sequenced by immunoSEQ multiplex PCR, and TCRdb holds only the in-frame ones, with some missing. The sample lists 82,000 or so clones, about 70% occurring once. The sample comprised PBMCs. These receptors came from a woman aged 45-65 years in good health and CMV-seropositive.

This chain connects TRBV9 to TRBJ1-2, with 8 bases aligning to TRBD1. Germline assignment: CDR1 SGDLS and CDR2 YYNGEE. Trimming took 5 bases from V and 2 from J; bases not matched to a gene: 2. The CDR3 covers 13 residues. Written as DNA, the CDR3 is TGTGCCAGCAGAGACAGGGGCAACTATGGCTACACCTTC. As protein: CASRDRGNYGYTF.

This clone was detected once. The chain carries TRBV11-2 and TRBJ2-3; 8 bases map to TRBD2. Germline loops: CDR1 SGHAT, CDR2 FQNNGV. Losses at the gene ends were 5 bases for V and 6 bases for J; bases not matched to a gene: 4. The CDR3 covers 13 residues. The CDR3 is CASSPRLADTQYF. CDR3 coding DNA: TGTGCCAGCAGCCCCCGACTAGCGGATACGCAGTATTTT.